A selection of T cell receptor beta chains follows, all from one sample in a study of blood T cell repertoires in COVID-19. Clones were read by immunoSEQ multiplex PCR, and TCRdb kept only the in-frame ones, dropping some. The sample records approximately 260,000 clones, approximately 85% being singletons. The source material was peripheral blood. Receptors originate from a woman in her seventies with acute or convalescent COVID-19. Both conserved end residues are part of each CDR3. A D gene is named only where the DNA matches it firmly. Clone size appears in some rows only: once, few, many, or a class for an expanded clone.

d_call	v_call	j_call	clone_size	cdr3_nt	cdr3_aa
-	TRBV3-1/TRBV3-2	TRBJ1-1	-	TGTGCCAGCAGCCAAGGGGGGGGGCAAGCTTTCTTT	CASSQGGGQAFF
-	TRBV12-5	TRBJ1-2	-	TGTGCTAGTGCCAGCGGTATCAAAGGGGGTGGCTACACCTTC	CASASGIKGGGYTF
TRBD1	TRBV7-9	TRBJ1-2	-	TGTGCCAGCAGCCCTACGACAGGGAAGGGCTATGGCTACACCTTC	CASSPTTGKGYGYTF
TRBD1	TRBV2	TRBJ2-2	-	TGTGCCAGCAGTGAAGCTCCGGGACAGGGAACCAACACCGGGGAGCTGTTTTTT	CASSEAPGQGTNTGELFF
-	TRBV5-5	TRBJ2-2	-	TGTGCCAGCAGCTTCGGGTTGGGGGAGCTGTTTTTT	CASSFGLGELFF
-	TRBV7-2	TRBJ2-1	-	TGTGCCAGCAGCCCCTTCTCTATAAACAATGAGCAGTTCTTC	CASSPFSINNEQFF
TRBD1	TRBV29-1	TRBJ1-5	-	TGCAGCGTTGGCTGGGGACAGGCCAAGGGGCCCCAGCATTTT	CSVGWGQAKGPQHF
-	TRBV5-1	TRBJ2-5	-	TGCGCCAGCAGTACTCAAGAGACCCAGTACTTC	CASSTQETQYF
-	TRBV2	TRBJ2-3	-	TGTGCCAGCACCACGGGGGGCACAGATACGCAGTATTTT	CASTTGGTDTQYF
-	TRBV5-1	TRBJ2-7	-	TGCGCCAGCGGCAAGGACAGTTACGAGCAGTACTTC	CASGKDSYEQYF
-	TRBV25-1	TRBJ1-1	few	TGTGCCAGCAGTGCTCTAGTTGAAGCTTTCTTT	CASSALVEAFF
-	TRBV5-4	TRBJ2-5	once	TGTGCCAGCAGCTTGCGAGGGGCGGGGGAGACCCAGTACTTC	CASSLRGAGETQYF
TRBD1	TRBV11-2	TRBJ1-2	-	TGTGCCAGCAGGCAACAGGGGGGGGGACAGGGACTGACTAACTATGGCTACACCTTC	CASRQQGGGQGLTNYGYTF
TRBD2	TRBV11-2	TRBJ2-1	-	TGTGCCAGCAGCGCTTCAGGCGGGGGGCGAGGCTCCTACAATGAGCAGTTCTTC	CASSASGGGRGSYNEQFF
-	TRBV6-2/TRBV6-3	TRBJ1-4	few	TGTGCCAGCAGTTACTGGACTAATAATGAAAAACTGTTTTTT	CASSYWTNNEKLFF
-	TRBV5-1	TRBJ2-1	-	TGCGCCAGCAGCTTGCGAGGCGGGGCCGGCGGGAATGAGCAGTTCTTC	CASSLRGGAGGNEQFF
-	TRBV10-1	TRBJ1-1	-	TGCGCCAGCAGTTCCAGGGGTCACACTGAAGCTTTCTTT	CASSSRGHTEAFF
-	TRBV9	TRBJ2-7	-	TGTGCCAGCAGCGTGGACAGTTCCTACGAGCAGTACTTC	CASSVDSSYEQYF
TRBD1	TRBV19	TRBJ1-1	-	TGTGCCAGTAGCCGGGACAGGGATAACACTGAAGCTTTCTTT	CASSRDRDNTEAFF
TRBD1	TRBV5-6	TRBJ1-2	-	TGTGCCAGCAGCTTAGTCAGGGGGCTCAGCTACACCTTC	CASSLVRGLSYTF
-	TRBV15	TRBJ1-4	-	TGTGCCACCGCCCGCGAGGGTAATGAAAAACTGTTTTTT	CATAREGNEKLFF
TRBD1	TRBV5-1	TRBJ1-4	-	TGCGCCAGCCGGTTAACCGGGACAGGGGGCGCAGGCGAAAAACTGTTTTTT	CASRLTGTGGAGEKLFF
TRBD1	TRBV2	TRBJ1-1	-	TGTGCCACCGGACAGGTTAATGAAGCTTTCTTT	CATGQVNEAFF
-	TRBV30	TRBJ2-7	-	TGTGCCTGGAGTGTACGAGCGGGCCTCGAGCAGTACTTC	CAWSVRAGLEQYF
TRBD1	TRBV5-4	TRBJ2-7	once	TGTGCCAGCAGCCTCCCGGGACAGGGGTCCTACGAGCAGTACTTC	CASSLPGQGSYEQYF
-	TRBV3-1/TRBV3-2	TRBJ1-1	-	TGTGCCAGCAGTTCCCTGGGCGACACTGAAGCTTTCTTT	CASSSLGDTEAFF
TRBD2	TRBV5-1	TRBJ2-3	-	TGCGCCAGCAGCCCTGACGCGCGCGGGGGGGGCCGGAGTACGCAGTATTTT	CASSPDARGGGRSTQYF
TRBD1	TRBV10-3	TRBJ1-2	-	TGTGCCGTACAGGGGGCGGGGTATGGCTACACCTTC	CAVQGAGYGYTF
TRBD2	TRBV7-9	TRBJ2-7	-	TGTGCCAGCAGCCTAGGGACTAGCGGGGGGCAATATTCCTACGAGCAGTACTTC	CASSLGTSGGQYSYEQYF
-	TRBV21-1	TRBJ2-4	-	TGTGCCAGCAGCAAAGAAGACGTTTGGGGCCAGAGAGATATACTAGCCAAAAACATTCAGTACTTC	CASSKEDVWGQRDILAKNIQYF
-	TRBV7-8	TRBJ2-7	-	TGTGCCAGCAGCTTAGCAGGGGTTGAGTACGAGCAGTACTTC	CASSLAGVEYEQYF
-	TRBV5-1	TRBJ1-1	-	TGCGCCAGCAGCTTGGACAGGATGAACACTGAAGCTTTCTTT	CASSLDRMNTEAFF
-	TRBV18	TRBJ1-1	-	TGTGCCAGCTCCTACAGGGTCGGGGCTTTCTTT	CASSYRVGAFF
-	TRBV3-1/TRBV3-2	TRBJ1-6	-	TGTGCCAGCAGCCAAGCCCCAGGGCGCTCCTATAATTCACCCCTCCACTTT	CASSQAPGRSYNSPLHF
TRBD1	TRBV5-1	TRBJ2-2	-	TGCGCCAGCAGCTTGGAAGGGGGCAAAATTCTAGGCCCCGGGGAGCTGTTTTTT	CASSLEGGKILGPGELFF
-	TRBV3-1/TRBV3-2	TRBJ2-1	once	TGTGCCAGCAGCCCCCGCGAAGTCAATGAGCAGTTCTTC	CASSPREVNEQFF
-	TRBV6-5	TRBJ2-7	-	TGTGCCAGCAGTTACGACAGGACCTACGAGCAGTACTTC	CASSYDRTYEQYF
-	TRBV5-4	TRBJ2-6	-	TGTGCCAGCAGCTTGAAACAGGCCAGTTCTGGGGCCAACGTCCTGACTTTC	CASSLKQASSGANVLTF
-	TRBV5-1	TRBJ2-3	-	TGCGCCAGCAGCTTGTCTGATACGCAGTATTTT	CASSLSDTQYF
-	TRBV27	TRBJ1-1	-	TGTGCCAGCAGTCGGGGAGGCACTGAAGCTTTCTTT	CASSRGGTEAFF
TRBD1	TRBV7-9	TRBJ1-1	-	TGTGCCAGCGCCAAACAGGGGGCCAACACTGAAGCTTTCTTT	CASAKQGANTEAFF
-	TRBV5-5	TRBJ1-5	-	TGTGCCAGCAGCTTTGTGGGGGCCAATCAGCCCCAGCATTTT	CASSFVGANQPQHF
TRBD1	TRBV2	TRBJ1-4	-	TGTGCCAGCAGATCACGAGGACAGGGAAAGGGCGAAAAACTGTTTTTT	CASRSRGQGKGEKLFF
-	TRBV11-2	TRBJ1-3	-	TGTGCCAGCAGCTTAGGATCGCGCTCTGGAAACACCATATATTTT	CASSLGSRSGNTIYF
TRBD1	TRBV19	TRBJ2-7	once	TGTGCCAGTAGTATATGGGGACAGGGAGGCTCCTACGAGCAGTACTTC	CASSIWGQGGSYEQYF
TRBD1	TRBV5-1	TRBJ2-2	-	TGCGCCAGCAGCTCCAGGGGGTTCGATACCGGGGAGCTGTTTTTT	CASSSRGFDTGELFF
-	TRBV4-1	TRBJ1-2	-	TGCGCCAGCAGCCAAGCTCTGCAGGGAAGCTATGGCTACACCTTC	CASSQALQGSYGYTF
-	TRBV4-1	TRBJ1-4	-	TGCGCCAGCAGCCAACGTACAGGGTGGGGCGAAAAACTGTTTTTT	CASSQRTGWGEKLFF
-	TRBV7-2	TRBJ1-2	-	TGTGCCAGCAGCCCAGATATATTTGGCTACACCTTC	CASSPDIFGYTF
-	TRBV4-1	TRBJ1-4	few	TGCGCCAGCAGCCGTAATCTACAGGGAGGGGGAGAAAAACTGTTTTTT	CASSRNLQGGGEKLFF
-	TRBV5-1	TRBJ1-1	-	TGCGCCAGCCAGGGTTCGAACACTGAAGCTTTCTTT	CASQGSNTEAFF
TRBD1	TRBV28	TRBJ2-1	-	TGTGCCAGCAGTCCCCCAGGGGGCCGCGGTTATGAGCAGTTCTTC	CASSPPGGRGYEQFF
TRBD1	TRBV24-1	TRBJ1-2	-	TGTGCCACCTCGACAGGGATTAACTATGGCTACACCTTC	CATSTGINYGYTF
TRBD2	TRBV5-4	TRBJ2-1	-	TGTGCCAGCAGCGAGGCAGCGGGGAGCTCCTACAATGAGCAGTTCTTC	CASSEAAGSSYNEQFF
TRBD1	TRBV27	TRBJ2-3	once	TGTGCCAGCAGTTTTGGGGACAGGGGAGATACGCAGTATTTT	CASSFGDRGDTQYF
-	TRBV10-1	TRBJ1-1	few	TGCGCCAGCAGTAATGGCAGGAACACTGAAGCTTTCTTT	CASSNGRNTEAFF
-	TRBV6-5	TRBJ1-6	-	TGTGCCAGCATTCCGACAGGTTTGAGCGGTACACCCCTCCACTTT	CASIPTGLSGTPLHF
-	TRBV10-3	TRBJ2-1	-	TGTGCCACGAGCCTCCGGGGGTCCTCCTACAATGAGCAGTTCTTC	CATSLRGSSYNEQFF
-	TRBV12-5	TRBJ2-3	-	TGTGCTAGTGATCTAGGACTTACAGATACGCAGTATTTT	CASDLGLTDTQYF
TRBD2	TRBV6-5	TRBJ2-3	few	TGTGCCAGCGGATCCGGGGGGGAAGGGACAGATACGCAGTATTTT	CASGSGGEGTDTQYF